These 8 T cell receptor beta chains were sequenced from one sample in a study of stem cell transplantation in POMP-related autoinflammatory disease. Using immunoSEQ multiplex PCR, the repertoire was profiled, and TCRdb retains in-frame clones only, with some absent. The top ten clones hold under 0.75% of a sample with some 30,000 clones, 85% to 90% of them seen once. The starting material was CD4+ T cells from PBMCs, obtained before stem cell transplantation. All receptors derive from a human donor with POMP-related autoinflammation and immune dysregulation (PRAID).

The chain links TRBV30 to TRBJ2-3; D unclear. The V gene lost 0 bases and the J gene lost 9 bases, with 13 bases spanning the gap. CDR1 is GTSNPN and CDR2 is SVGIG in the germline V gene (reference sequence). The CDR3 totals 13 residues. The DNA for the CDR3 is TGTGCCTGGAGTGTAGTCCCCCAAGGGACGCAGTATTTT. Protein product: CAWSVVPQGTQYF.

This chain uses TRBV9 with TRBJ2-1, with 10 nucleotides matching TRBD1. Trimming removed 1 base from V and 3 bases from J; junction bases left unmatched: 4. The CDR3 runs to 16 residues. Germline lookup yields CDR1 SGDLS and CDR2 YYNGEE. CDR3 bases: TGTGCCAGCAGCGTAAGCGGGACAGGGGTCTACAATGAGCAGTTCTTC. It specifies CASSVSGTGVYNEQFF.

This rearrangement joins TRBV7-2 to TRBJ1-6; 8 bases are shared with TRBD1. Trimming at V came to 1 base and at J to 7 bases, leaving 0 bases not matched to a gene. CDR3 length: 14 residues. In germline, CDR1 is SGHTA, CDR2 FQGNSA. CDR3: CASSLDRGNSPLHF. The CDR3 coding sequence is TGTGCCAGCAGCTTAGACAGGGGGAATTCACCCCTCCACTTT.

V is TRBV5-1 and J is TRBJ2-7; no definite D call. The CDR3 contains 14 residues. Germline assignment: CDR1 SGHRS and CDR2 YFSETQ. With 1 base removed from V and 1 base from J, the gap between germline ends came to 9 bases. In nucleotides, the CDR3 is TGCGCCAGCAGCTTGACTGCTGATTCCTACGAGCAGTACTTC. This sequence encodes CASSLTADSYEQYF.

The chain uses TRBV28 and TRBJ2-5; no clear D gene. This CDR3 is 11 amino acids long. The germline V and J ends were trimmed by 7 bases and 5 bases, with 8 bases remaining between them. CDR1 and CDR2 (germline): MDHEN, SYDVKM. CDR3 region: CASTGMETQYF. The CDR3 DNA is TGTGCCAGCACGGGCATGGAGACCCAGTACTTC.

The chain has TRBV6-5 and TRBJ2-7; D is perhaps TRBD1 (6 bases). This CDR3 comprises 12 residues. Germline V gene lookup returns CDR1 MNHEY and CDR2 SVGAGI. V was shortened by 6 bases and J by 4 bases, with 10 bases between the two germline ends. In DNA, the CDR3 is TGTGCCAGCAGGCGTCAGGGGTACGAGCAGTACTTC. Translation: CASRRQGYEQYF.

There are a few counts of this clone. The V call is TRBV25-1, the J call TRBJ1-6; TRBD1 matches 8 bases. This CDR3 contains 16 residues. The V segment lost 2 bases and the J segment 6 bases; nucleotides outside the gene matches: 6. Per germline, CDR1 MGHDK and CDR2 SYGVNS. CDR3 nucleotides: TGTGCCAGCAGTGAACACAGGGGGATCCTTAATTCACCCCTCCACTTT. It encodes CASSEHRGILNSPLHF.

The chain is built from TRBV5-1 and TRBJ2-3, with 8 positions matching TRBD2. V dropped 0 bases and J dropped 3; count of bases not matched to a gene: 15. The CDR3 covers 19 residues. In germline, CDR1 is SGHRS, CDR2 YFSETQ. CDR3 DNA: TGCGCCAGCAGCTTGGCCCCCTTGGTGGGCGGGGGGCCAACAGATACGCAGTATTTT. Its protein is CASSLAPLVGGGPTDTQYF.